This T cell receptor beta chain was documented in a study of metastatic and nonmetastatic thyroid tumors. Each patient came to thyroid surgery without any prior treatment (of any kind). This clone is medium-sized within its sample. Study processing details: The study's classifier, a distant-metastasis tool for papillary thyroid cancer, was built using CDR3 differences across clinicopathological groups. TCRdb reprocessed the PCR reads via MiXCR. The authors' filters were not applied to this entry. The data hold fewer than 9,500 clones, with 19% observed a single time. Sequenced sample: adjacent normal tissue. The TCR was taken from a female donor with papillary thyroid cancer or a benign thyroid nodule (not recorded which). Some clones in this sample may be carry-over from other donors' samples.

The CDR3 region is CASSTTTEAFF. The CDR3 bases are TGTGCCAGCAGTACGACTACTGAAGCTTTCTTT. This sequence joins TRBV6-1 and TRBJ1-1; D is undetermined. The CDR3 has 11 residues. CDR1 and CDR2 from the germline V gene are MNHNS and SASEGT. The V gene lost 5 bases and the J gene lost 5 bases, with 6 bases spanning the gap.